These T cell receptor beta chains were read from a single sample in a study of shared clonotypes between healthy human individuals. Measured with immunoSEQ multiplex PCR; TCRdb has only the in-frame clones, and not every one. The sample lists about 520,000 clones, 81% occurring once. The sequenced material came from PBMCs. These receptors came from a woman aged 40 to 50 in good health. Some clones in this sample may be carry-over from other donors' samples. The CDR3 runs from the conserved cysteine through the conserved F or W. The order of the fields is CDR3 protein, CDR3 DNA, J gene, CDR3 length, D gene, V gene, clone size. A D gene is named only where the DNA matches it firmly. Some rows have no size entry. The others give once, few or many, or a class for an expanded clone.

CASSLGPVTSGNPYEQYF,TGTGCCAGCAGCTTAGGACCCGTTACTAGCGGGAACCCCTACGAGCAGTACTTC,TRBJ2-7,18,TRBD2,TRBV7-6,.
CASSRRTGDVGELFF,TGTGCCAGCAGCCGTAGGACAGGGGATGTCGGGGAGCTGTTTTTT,TRBJ2-2,15,TRBD1,TRBV7-9,.
CASNLAGSYNEQFF,TGTGCCAGCAACCTAGCGGGATCCTACAATGAGCAGTTCTTC,TRBJ2-1,14,TRBD2,TRBV28,.
CATSTPNYGYTF,TGTGCCACCAGCACCCCAAACTATGGCTACACCTTC,TRBJ1-2,12,.,TRBV15,.
CASSLHEGGAGEKLFF,TGTGCCAGCAGTCTACACGAGGGGGGCGCAGGTGAAAAACTGTTTTTT,TRBJ1-4,16,.,TRBV27,.
CASSPPLVSTDTQYF,TGCGCCAGCAGCCCCCCGCTAGTCAGCACAGATACGCAGTATTTT,TRBJ2-3,15,.,TRBV5-1,.
CASSSQGWAVNTGELFF,TGTGCCAGCAGCTCCCAGGGATGGGCGGTGAACACCGGGGAGCTGTTTTTT,TRBJ2-2,17,.,TRBV7-2,.
CAIGGSSYNSPLHF,TGTGCCATCGGAGGGAGCTCCTATAATTCACCCCTCCACTTT,TRBJ1-6,14,.,TRBV10-3,.
CASSLGVGDSYEQYF,TGTGCCAGCAGCTTAGGTGTCGGAGACTCCTACGAGCAGTACTTC,TRBJ2-7,15,.,TRBV7-3,once
CASSPGTAQETQYF,TGTGCCAGCTCACCGGGGACAGCTCAAGAGACCCAGTACTTC,TRBJ2-5,14,TRBD1,TRBV18,.
CAWSPRGAGGEETQYF,TGTGCCTGGAGTCCCAGAGGTGCGGGAGGCGAAGAGACCCAGTACTTC,TRBJ2-5,16,TRBD2,TRBV30,.
CASSTEKGEKLFF,TGTGCCAGCAGTACAGAAAAGGGCGAAAAACTGTTTTTT,TRBJ1-4,13,.,TRBV2,.
CASRRSGRYTDTQYF,TGTGCCAGCAGAAGGAGCGGGAGGTACACAGATACGCAGTATTTT,TRBJ2-3,15,TRBD2,TRBV27,.
CASSVARQGPYGYTF,TGTGCCAGCAGCGTAGCGAGACAGGGGCCCTATGGCTACACCTTC,TRBJ1-2,15,TRBD1,TRBV9,.
CASSRVGSGSTGELFF,TGTGCCAGCAGCCGCGTGGGTAGCGGGAGCACCGGGGAGCTGTTTTTT,TRBJ2-2,16,TRBD2,TRBV7-3,.
CASSSGPTQYF,TGTGCCAGCAGCTCTGGACCCACCCAGTACTTC,TRBJ2-5,11,.,TRBV7-2,.
CASRPPGEKSGYTF,TGTGCCAGCAGACCCCCCGGGGAGAAGAGTGGCTACACCTTC,TRBJ1-2,14,.,TRBV6-5,many
CASSLGAALNSPLHF,TGTGCCAGCAGCTTAGGGGCAGCTCTTAATTCACCCCTCCACTTT,TRBJ1-6,15,.,TRBV7-2,many
CAWSLGTSANIQYF,TGTGCCTGGAGTTTGGGGACTAGTGCGAACATTCAGTACTTC,TRBJ2-4,14,TRBD2,TRBV30,.
CASSEQGQGLGEQYF,TGTGCCAGCAGTGAACAGGGACAGGGTTTGGGGGAGCAGTACTTC,TRBJ2-7,15,TRBD1,TRBV6-1,.
CASSQEPTVSYEQYF,TGCGCCAGCAGCCAAGAGCCTACAGTGTCCTACGAGCAGTACTTC,TRBJ2-7,15,.,TRBV4-1,.
CASSREGHGNTIYF,TGTGCCAGCAGCCGGGAGGGACATGGAAACACCATATATTTT,TRBJ1-3,14,.,TRBV7-8,few
CASSPPGTGFLGEQYF,TGTGCCAGCTCACCCCCCGGGACAGGGTTTTTGGGCGAGCAGTACTTC,TRBJ2-7,16,TRBD1,TRBV18,few
CASSDRRDTIYF,TGTGCCAGCAGCGACAGGAGAGACACCATATATTTT,TRBJ1-3,12,.,TRBV5-4,few
CASRPHVDRQETQYF,TGTGCCAGCAGGCCACACGTCGACAGGCAAGAGACCCAGTACTTC,TRBJ2-5,15,.,TRBV28,.
CASSEAQTELYEQYF,TGTGCCAGCAGTGAAGCGCAGACAGAGCTGTACGAGCAGTACTTC,TRBJ2-7,15,.,TRBV2,.
CASSETTWTQYF,TGTGCCAGCAGTGAAACCACTTGGACCCAGTACTTC,TRBJ2-5,12,.,TRBV6-1,.
CAISENRVSGNTIYF,TGTGCCATCAGTGAGAACAGGGTCTCTGGAAACACCATATATTTT,TRBJ1-3,15,.,TRBV10-3,few
CASSPGQSETQYF,TGTGCCAGCAGCCCTGGACAGTCAGAGACCCAGTACTTC,TRBJ2-5,13,.,TRBV7-3,.
CASSGEGAGNTEAFF,TGTGCCAGCAGCGGCGAGGGGGCGGGGAACACTGAAGCTTTCTTT,TRBJ1-1,15,TRBD1,TRBV9,once
CASSPTPSGTGRADTQYF,TGTGCCAGCTCACCAACCCCCTCCGGGACAGGGAGGGCAGATACGCAGTATTTT,TRBJ2-3,18,TRBD1,TRBV18,.
CAWSPLRGYGYTF,TGTGCCTGGAGCCCCCTTCGTGGCTATGGCTACACCTTC,TRBJ1-2,13,.,TRBV30,.
CASDAQGIAYNEQFF,TGTGCCAGCGATGCACAGGGGATCGCTTACAATGAGCAGTTCTTC,TRBJ2-1,15,TRBD1,TRBV2,.
CASSRDRQETQYF,TGTGCCAGCAGCCGGGACAGGCAAGAGACCCAGTACTTC,TRBJ2-5,13,TRBD1,TRBV7-8,.
CASSEGFSGNTIYF,TGTGCCAGCAGTGAAGGGTTCTCTGGAAACACCATATATTTT,TRBJ1-3,14,.,TRBV2,.
CASSRTGRAWETQYF,TGTGCCAGTTCGAGGACAGGCCGCGCTTGGGAGACCCAGTACTTC,TRBJ2-5,15,TRBD1,TRBV19,.
CASSPQGDGETQYF,TGCGCCAGCAGCCCCCAGGGCGACGGGGAGACCCAGTACTTC,TRBJ2-5,14,.,TRBV5-1,.
CAIRTSGETQYF,TGTGCCATCAGGACTAGCGGAGAGACCCAGTACTTC,TRBJ2-5,12,TRBD2,TRBV10-3,.
CASSLGGGAVVRGYYGYTF,TGCGCCAGCAGCTTGGGCGGAGGCGCAGTCGTTCGGGGTTACTATGGCTACACCTTC,TRBJ1-2,19,.,TRBV5-1,.
CASSPRTTGADNQPQHF,TGTGCCAGCAGTCCCCGAACGACAGGGGCGGACAATCAGCCCCAGCATTTT,TRBJ1-5,17,TRBD1,TRBV28,.
CASSAGTSESTDTQYF,TGCGCCAGCAGCGCCGGGACTAGCGAGAGCACAGATACGCAGTATTTT,TRBJ2-3,16,TRBD2,TRBV5-1,.
CASSLDGTSGYNEQFF,TGCGCCAGCAGCTTGGACGGGACTAGCGGCTACAATGAGCAGTTCTTC,TRBJ2-1,16,TRBD2,TRBV5-1,many
CASSLTFSSVNEQFF,TGTGCCAGCAGCTTAACATTTTCTAGCGTGAATGAGCAGTTCTTC,TRBJ2-1,15,.,TRBV7-3,.
CVRSLTVSGYTF,TGTGTCAGAAGCTTGACAGTCTCTGGCTACACCTTC,TRBJ1-2,12,.,TRBV7-5,.
CAISPLDSYNEQFF,TGTGCCATCAGTCCATTGGACTCCTACAATGAGCAGTTCTTC,TRBJ2-1,14,.,TRBV10-3,once
CASSYSGTGSYEQYF,TGTGCCAGCAGTTATTCCGGGACGGGATCCTACGAGCAGTACTTC,TRBJ2-7,15,.,TRBV6-6,.
CASSSYNEQFF,TGTGCCAGCAGCTCTTACAATGAGCAGTTCTTC,TRBJ2-1,11,.,TRBV5-6,few